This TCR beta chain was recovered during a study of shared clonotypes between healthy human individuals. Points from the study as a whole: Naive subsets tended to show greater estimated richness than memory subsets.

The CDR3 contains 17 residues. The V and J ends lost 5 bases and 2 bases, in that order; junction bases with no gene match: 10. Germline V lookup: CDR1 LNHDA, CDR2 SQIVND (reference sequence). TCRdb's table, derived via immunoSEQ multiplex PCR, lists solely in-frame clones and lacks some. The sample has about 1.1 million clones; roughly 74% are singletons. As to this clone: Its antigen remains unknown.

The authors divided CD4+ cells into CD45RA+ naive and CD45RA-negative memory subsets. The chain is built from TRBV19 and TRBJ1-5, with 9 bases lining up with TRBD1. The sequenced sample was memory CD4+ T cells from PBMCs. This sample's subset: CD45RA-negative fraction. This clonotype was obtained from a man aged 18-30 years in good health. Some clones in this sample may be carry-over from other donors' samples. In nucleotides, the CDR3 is TGTGCCAGTAGTCCTCGGACAGGGGACATCGGCAATCAGCCCCAGCATTTT. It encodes CASSPRTGDIGNQPQHF.